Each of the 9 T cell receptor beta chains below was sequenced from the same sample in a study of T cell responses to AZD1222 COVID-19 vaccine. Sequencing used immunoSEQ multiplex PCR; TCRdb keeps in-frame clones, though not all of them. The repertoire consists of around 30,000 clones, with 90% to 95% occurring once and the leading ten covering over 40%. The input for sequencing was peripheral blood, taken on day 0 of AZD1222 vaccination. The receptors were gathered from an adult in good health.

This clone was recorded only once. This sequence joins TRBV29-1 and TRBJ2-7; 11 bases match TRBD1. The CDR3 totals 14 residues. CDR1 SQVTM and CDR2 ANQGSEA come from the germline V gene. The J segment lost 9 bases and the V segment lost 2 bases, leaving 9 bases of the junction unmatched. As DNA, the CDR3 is TGCAGCGTTGAATCGTGGGACAGGGGGTTTAGGCAGTACTTC. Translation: CSVESWDRGFRQYF.

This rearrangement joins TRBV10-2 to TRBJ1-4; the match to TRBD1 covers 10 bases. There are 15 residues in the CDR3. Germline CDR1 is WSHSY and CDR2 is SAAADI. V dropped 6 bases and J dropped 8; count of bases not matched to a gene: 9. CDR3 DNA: TGCGCCAGCAGCTTGCCGGGACAGGGGTCGGAAAAACTGTTTTTT. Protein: CASSLPGQGSEKLFF.

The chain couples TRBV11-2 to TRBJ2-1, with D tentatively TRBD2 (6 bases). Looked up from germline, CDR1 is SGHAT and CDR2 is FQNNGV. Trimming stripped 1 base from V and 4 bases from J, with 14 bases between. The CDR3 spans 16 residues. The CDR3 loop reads CASSLGGGVSYNEQFF. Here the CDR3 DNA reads TGTGCCAGCAGCTTAGGCGGCGGGGTGTCATACAATGAGCAGTTCTTC.

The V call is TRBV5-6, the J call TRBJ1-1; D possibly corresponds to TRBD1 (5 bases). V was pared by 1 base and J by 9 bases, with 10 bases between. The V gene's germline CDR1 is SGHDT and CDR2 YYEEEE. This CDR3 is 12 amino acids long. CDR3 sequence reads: CASSLWAGQAFF. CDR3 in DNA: TGTGCCAGCAGCTTGTGGGCAGGGCAAGCTTTCTTT.

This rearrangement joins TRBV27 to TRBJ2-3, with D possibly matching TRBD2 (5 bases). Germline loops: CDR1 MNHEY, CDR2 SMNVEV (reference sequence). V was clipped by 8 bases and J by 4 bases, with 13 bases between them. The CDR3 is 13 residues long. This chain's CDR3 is CASPEERADTQYF. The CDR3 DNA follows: TGTGCCAGCCCCGAAGAGAGGGCAGATACGCAGTATTTT.

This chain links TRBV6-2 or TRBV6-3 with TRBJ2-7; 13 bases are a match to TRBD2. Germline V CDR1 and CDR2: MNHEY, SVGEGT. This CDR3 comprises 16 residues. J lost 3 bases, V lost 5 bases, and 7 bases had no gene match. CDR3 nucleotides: TGTGCCAGCAGTATACCGGGACTAGCGGGGAACTACGAGCAGTACTTC. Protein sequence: CASSIPGLAGNYEQYF.

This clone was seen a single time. CDR3 region: CASSKGGQEPSYTF. The CDR3 DNA is TGTGCCAGCAGCAAGGGGGGACAGGAACCGAGCTACACCTTC. The chain couples TRBV21-1 to TRBJ1-2; TRBD1, as called in the table, went unchecked against the DNA. TRBV21-1 is shown as a pseudogene. This CDR3 is 14 amino acids long.

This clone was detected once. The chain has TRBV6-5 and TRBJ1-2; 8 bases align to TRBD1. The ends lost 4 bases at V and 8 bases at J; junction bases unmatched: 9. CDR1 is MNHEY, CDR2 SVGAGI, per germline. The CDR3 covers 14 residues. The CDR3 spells CASSLRTGSRGYTF. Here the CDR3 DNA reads TGTGCCAGCAGTTTAAGGACAGGGTCGCGGGGCTACACCTTC.

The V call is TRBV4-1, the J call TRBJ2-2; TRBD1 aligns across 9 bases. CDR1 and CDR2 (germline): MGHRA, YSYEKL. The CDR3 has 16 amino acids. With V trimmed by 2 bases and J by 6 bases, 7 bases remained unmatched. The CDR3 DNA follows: TGCGCCAGCAGCCAAACTCGGGGACAGGGACCCGGGGAGCTGTTTTTT. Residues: CASSQTRGQGPGELFF.